This TCR beta chain was recorded in a study of cytomegalovirus exposure and HLA in healthy donors. Background on the study: Around 80 million unique TCR sequences came from HLA-typed donors in an early release.

Study findings and constraints: It was in a later analysis that TCR association rates were seen to vary by HLA locus, highest for DRB1 and lowest for HLA-C. In a later analysis, at a false discovery rate of 0.05, 17,000 or so TCR beta sequences matched HLA alleles.

PCR used 60 Vbeta primers and 13 Jbeta primers. The table came from immunoSEQ multiplex PCR; TCRdb's copy has only in-frame clones and leaves some out. This repertoire includes 100,000 to 150,000 clones. The CDR3 is made up of 15 amino acids. Germline trimming cut 0 bases from V and 1 base from J; bases unmatched to any gene: 2. The germline gives CDR1 SGHNT, CDR2 YYREEE (reference sequence). A note on this clone: The antigen remains undetermined. The sample contains more than one DNA sequence encoding this CDR3.

The specimen sequenced was PBMCs. The chain has TRBV5-4 and TRBJ2-7, with 9 bases fitting TRBD2. The TCR originated in a middle-aged man in good health and CMV-seronegative. Here the CDR3 DNA reads TGTGCCAGCAGCTTGGGACTAGCGGAGTCCTACGAGCAGTACTTC. Protein: CASSLGLAESYEQYF.